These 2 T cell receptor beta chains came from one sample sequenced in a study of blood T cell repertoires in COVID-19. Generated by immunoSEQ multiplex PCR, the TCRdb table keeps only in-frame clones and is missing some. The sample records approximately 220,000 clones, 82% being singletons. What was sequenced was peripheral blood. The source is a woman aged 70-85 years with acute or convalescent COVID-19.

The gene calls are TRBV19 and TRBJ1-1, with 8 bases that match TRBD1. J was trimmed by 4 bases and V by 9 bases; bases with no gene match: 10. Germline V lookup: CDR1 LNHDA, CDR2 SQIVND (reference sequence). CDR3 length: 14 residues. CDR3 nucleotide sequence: TGTGCCAGCGGGACAGGTCTATTCGGCACTGAAGCTTTCTTT. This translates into CASGTGLFGTEAFF. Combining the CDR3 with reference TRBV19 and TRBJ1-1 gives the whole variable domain DGGITQSPKYLFRKEGQNVTLSCEQNLNHDAMYWYRQDPGQGLRLIYYSQIVNDFQKGDIAEGYSVSREKKESFPLTVTSAQKNPTAFYLCASGTGLFGTEAFFGQGTRLTVV.

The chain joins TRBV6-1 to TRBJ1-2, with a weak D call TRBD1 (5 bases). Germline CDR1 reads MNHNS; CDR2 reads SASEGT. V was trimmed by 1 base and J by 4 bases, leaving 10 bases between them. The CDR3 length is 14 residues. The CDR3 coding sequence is TGTGCCAGCAGTGAAGGCGGGGGAGTCTATGGCTACACCTTC. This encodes CASSEGGGVYGYTF.